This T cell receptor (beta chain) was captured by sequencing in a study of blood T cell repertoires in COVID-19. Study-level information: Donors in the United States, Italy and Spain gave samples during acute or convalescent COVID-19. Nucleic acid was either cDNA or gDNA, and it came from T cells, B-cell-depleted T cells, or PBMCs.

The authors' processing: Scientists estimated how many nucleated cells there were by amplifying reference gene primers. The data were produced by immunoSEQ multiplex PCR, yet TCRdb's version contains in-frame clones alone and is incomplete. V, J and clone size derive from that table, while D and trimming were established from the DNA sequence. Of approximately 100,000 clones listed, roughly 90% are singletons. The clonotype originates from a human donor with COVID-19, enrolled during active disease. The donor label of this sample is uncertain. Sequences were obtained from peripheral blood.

CDR3: CASSQGQGVSPLHF. CDR3 in DNA: TGTGCCAGCAGCCAGGGGCAGGGGGTGTCACCCCTCCACTTT. V and J are TRBV7-3 and TRBJ1-6; 7 bases match TRBD1. This CDR3 spans 14 amino acids. The junction had 8 bases not matched to a gene; V was cut back by 5 bases and J by 10 bases. Germline V CDR1 and CDR2: SGHTA, FQGTGA. The entire variable domain, with the rest obtained from reference TRBV7-3 and TRBJ1-6, is as follows: GAGVSQTPSNKVTEKGKYVELRCDPISGHTALYWYRQSLGQGPEFLIYFQGTGAADDSGLPNDRFFAVRPEGSVSTLKIQRTERGDSAVYLCASSQGQGVSPLHFGNGTRLTVT.